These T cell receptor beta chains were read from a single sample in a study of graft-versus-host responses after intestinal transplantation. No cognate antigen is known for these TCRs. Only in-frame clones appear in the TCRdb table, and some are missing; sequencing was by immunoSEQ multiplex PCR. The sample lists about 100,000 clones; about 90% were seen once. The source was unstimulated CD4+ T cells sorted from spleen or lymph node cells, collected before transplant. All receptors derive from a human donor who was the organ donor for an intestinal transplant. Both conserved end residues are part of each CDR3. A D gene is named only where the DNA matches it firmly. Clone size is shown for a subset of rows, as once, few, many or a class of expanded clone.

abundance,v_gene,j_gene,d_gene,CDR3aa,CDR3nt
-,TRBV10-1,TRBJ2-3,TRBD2,CASSEVRTSGSTDTQYF,TGCGCCAGCAGTGAAGTCCGGACTAGCGGGAGCACAGATACGCAGTATTTT
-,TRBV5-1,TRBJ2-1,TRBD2,CASSLALAEYNEQFF,TGCGCCAGCAGCTTGGCACTAGCGGAATACAATGAGCAGTTCTTC
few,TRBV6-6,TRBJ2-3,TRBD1,CASSYSPPDRADTQYF,TGTGCCAGCAGTTACTCCCCCCCGGACAGGGCAGATACGCAGTATTTT
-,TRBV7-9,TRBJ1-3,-,CASESTGNTIYF,TGTGCCAGCGAGTCGACGGGAAACACCATATATTTT
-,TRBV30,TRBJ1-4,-,CAWSYSGGFNEKLFF,TGTGCCTGGAGCTATAGCGGGGGGTTTAATGAAAAACTGTTTTTT
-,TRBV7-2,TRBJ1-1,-,CASSLEARRNTEAFF,TGTGCCAGCAGCTTAGAAGCTCGGCGGAACACTGAAGCTTTCTTT
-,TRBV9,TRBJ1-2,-,CASSVGAGTNYGYTF,TGTGCCAGCAGCGTAGGGGCAGGGACTAACTATGGCTACACCTTC
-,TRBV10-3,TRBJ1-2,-,CAITEPGGRGNGYTF,TGTGCCATCACCGAACCGGGGGGGCGAGGGAATGGCTACACCTTC
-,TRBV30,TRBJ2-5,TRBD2,CAWSTTSGGTMLQETQYF,TGTGCCTGGAGCACGACTAGCGGGGGGACCATGCTTCAAGAGACCCAGTACTTC
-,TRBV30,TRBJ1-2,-,CAWRNRPDYGYTF,TGTGCCTGGAGAAACAGACCAGATTATGGCTACACCTTC
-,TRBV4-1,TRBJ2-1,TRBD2,CATATGGSYNEQFF,TGCGCCACCGCAACGGGGGGCTCCTACAATGAGCAGTTCTTC